This T cell receptor beta chain was captured by sequencing in a study of cytotoxic CD8 clonotypes in ibrutinib-treated CLL. Profiled with immunoSEQ multiplex PCR; TCRdb holds only in-frame clones, not every one. The sample records hundreds of thousands of clones, 70% being singletons. Germline V gives CDR1 SEHNR, CDR2 FQNEAQ (reference sequence). The CDR3 covers 14 residues. Deletions cut 1 base from V and 6 bases from J, with 13 bases between. This rearrangement joins TRBV7-9 to TRBJ2-7; D ambiguous. The source of this sequence is a human donor with chronic lymphocytic leukemia. The source was PBMCs, collected after 24 months of ibrutinib treatment. The CDR3, as DNA: TGTGCCAGCAGCTTAGAAACCGATCTCCTCGAGCAGTACTTC. Its protein is CASSLETDLLEQYF.